A single sample gave rise to the 28 T cell receptor beta chains below, sequenced in a study of cytomegalovirus exposure and HLA in healthy donors (dated by TCRdb to about 2017). Library preparation employed the immunoSEQ multiplex PCR assay. The multiplex PCR relied on a mix of 60 forward primers for TCR Vbeta segments and 13 reverse primers for TCR Jbeta segments. The source is immuneACCESS, and TCRdb retained only in-frame sequences with V and J called. Part of the clones is not carried over; for the studies checked, unresolved V genes explain less than half of this, and the remainder is unexplained. For this sample there are 150,000 to 200,000 clones; just under 80% appear just once. The ten largest clones add up to under 9% of the sample. The source material was PBMCs. These TCRs come from a woman aged 40 to 50 in good health and CMV-seropositive.

The chain combines TRBV19 with TRBJ1-2; TRBD1 matches at 7 bases. This CDR3 contains 14 residues. Germline-derived CDR1 and CDR2 are LNHDA and SQIVND (reference sequence). The trim removed 0 bases at V and 6 bases at J, leaving 4 bases unmatched. The CDR3 region has the DNA TGTGCCAGTAGTATAGATCGGGGGACAGATGGCTACACCTTC. It specifies CASSIDRGTDGYTF.

The chain joins TRBV6-5 to TRBJ2-2; TRBD1 aligns across 9 bases. Germline V gene lookup returns CDR1 MNHEY and CDR2 SVGAGI. The trim removed 6 bases at V and 4 bases at J, leaving 6 bases unmatched. The CDR3 runs to 15 residues. The CDR3 region is CASSTGTGTTGELFF. DNA for the CDR3: TGTGCCAGCAGCACCGGGACAGGGACCACCGGGGAGCTGTTTTTT.

The chain has TRBV7-9 and TRBJ2-1, with TRBD2 matching over 8 bases. Germline CDR1 reads SEHNR; CDR2 reads FQNEAQ (reference sequence). The CDR3 extends over 15 amino acids. Trimming took 1 base from V and 4 from J; bases not matched to a gene: 3. CDR3: CASSLVRGGYNEQFF. In DNA form, the CDR3 reads TGTGCCAGCAGCTTAGTTCGGGGGGGGTACAATGAGCAGTTCTTC.

This clone was seen just once. V is TRBV5-5 and J is TRBJ2-3, with 8 bases matching TRBD2. The CDR3 loop spans 14 amino acids. V dropped 2 bases and J dropped 3; count of bases not matched to a gene: 2. Germline CDR1 and CDR2: SGHKS and YYEKEE (reference sequence). The CDR3 loop is CASSLRGGTDTQYF. In DNA form, the CDR3 reads TGTGCCAGCAGCTTACGGGGGGGTACAGATACGCAGTATTTT.

This sequence joins TRBV30 and TRBJ2-5, with TRBD1 as a possible D gene (6 bases). V lost 0 bases and J 3 bases, leaving 17 bases between the germline ends. Germline CDR1 and CDR2: GTSNPN and SVGIG (reference sequence). The CDR3 is 16 residues long. The CDR3 region is CAWSVVPGHQEETQYF. In DNA, the CDR3 is TGTGCCTGGAGTGTAGTTCCGGGACACCAGGAAGAGACCCAGTACTTC.

The count of this clone is one. This chain uses TRBV7-2 with TRBJ2-3, with D possibly TRBD2 on 6 matching bases. Per germline, CDR1 SGHTA and CDR2 FQGNSA. The CDR3 runs to 11 residues. Trimming stripped 3 bases from V and 11 bases from J, with 9 bases between. CDR3 amino acids: CASSFGSVQYF. CDR3 DNA sequence: TGTGCCAGCAGCTTCGGGAGCGTGCAGTATTTT.

V gene TRBV28 combines with J gene TRBJ1-2; 9 bases agree with TRBD1. Looked up from germline, CDR1 is MDHEN and CDR2 is SYDVKM. The length of the CDR3 is 12 residues. V lost 6 bases to trimming and J lost 13 bases; unmatched junction nucleotides: 9. The CDR3 DNA is TGTGCCAGCAGAGTCGGACAGGGGTTTTCCACCTTC. Its translation: CASRVGQGFSTF.

V and J are TRBV6-1 and TRBJ2-2; 11 nucleotides line up with TRBD2. From germline, CDR1 is MNHNS and CDR2 SASEGT. J gave up 7 bases and V 10 bases, and 8 bases lay outside the gene matches. CDR3 length equals 14 residues. Here the CDR3 DNA reads TGTGCCACCTTCGGGACTAGCGGTTACGGGGAGCTGTTTTTT. Its translation: CATFGTSGYGELFF.

This rearrangement joins TRBV7-2 to TRBJ2-1; the D gene is possibly TRBD1 (5 bases). Germline-derived CDR1 and CDR2 are SGHTA and FQGNSA. The CDR3 totals 15 residues. Trimming removed 3 bases from V and 6 bases from J, with 15 bases in between. CDR3 loop: CASSFTRDPFNEQFF. DNA for the CDR3: TGTGCCAGCAGCTTCACCAGGGATCCCTTCAATGAGCAGTTCTTC. Full variable domain (missing parts from reference TRBV7-2 and TRBJ2-1): GAGVSQSPSNKVTEKGKDVELRCDPISGHTALYWYRQSLGQGLEFLIYFQGNSAPDKSGLPSDRFSAERTGGSVSTLTIQRTQQEDSAVYLCASSFTRDPFNEQFFGPGTRLTVL.

The V gene is TRBV27, the J gene TRBJ2-7; no reliable D call. V lost 0 bases and J lost 1, with 10 bases in between. CDR1 and CDR2 from the germline V gene are MNHEY and SMNVEV (reference sequence). CDR3 length: 15 residues. CDR3 in DNA: TGTGCCAGCAGTTTATCTGGGCAATTTTCCTACGAGCAGTACTTC. Translation gives CASSLSGQFSYEQYF.

This chain links TRBV7-6 with TRBJ1-1; no firm D call. V shed 0 bases and J shed 2 bases, with 7 bases lying between them. The CDR3 loop spans 14 amino acids. Germline CDR1 is SGHVS and CDR2 is FNYEAQ. CDR3 loop: CASSLAGANTEAFF. CDR3 bases: TGTGCCAGCAGCTTAGCGGGAGCTAACACTGAAGCTTTCTTT.

The chain joins TRBV5-4 to TRBJ2-2; TRBD1 is a possible D gene (6 bases). The V gene lost 4 bases and the J gene lost 4 bases, with 20 bases spanning the gap. The CDR3 is 17 residues long. Germline loops: CDR1 SGHNT, CDR2 YYREEE (reference sequence). For the CDR3, the DNA is TGTGCCAGCAGCCGGACAGATGTAGGCATCCGCACCGGGGAGCTGTTTTTT. Translated: CASSRTDVGIRTGELFF.

The sample holds one count of this clone. The chain employs TRBV5-1 and TRBJ1-4; 11 nucleotides match TRBD1. The junction had 5 bases not matched to a gene; V was cut back by 3 bases and J by 7 bases. The CDR3 totals 15 residues. The germline CDR1 and CDR2 sequences are SGHRS and YFSETQ. The CDR3 DNA reads TGCGCCAGCAGCTATCTCGGGACAGGGGGTGAAAAACTGTTTTTT. This translates into CASSYLGTGGEKLFF.

The chain links TRBV2 to TRBJ1-1; D remains unclear. V dropped 3 bases and J dropped 3 bases, with 23 bases sitting between them. Germline values: CDR1 SNHLY, CDR2 FYNNEI. This CDR3 has 18 residues. CDR3 sequence (DNA): TGTGCCAGCAGTGATTCGGCCTCTGCAGGTTACCAAGACACTGAAGCTTTCTTT. Protein: CASSDSASAGYQDTEAFF.

J is TRBJ1-1 and V is TRBV7-6; maybe TRBD1 (5 bases). The CDR3 totals 15 residues. Trimming pared 5 bases from V and 7 bases from J, leaving 20 bases between. Germline CDR1 SGHVS, CDR2 FNYEAQ. The CDR3 DNA is TGTGCCAGCAGCCAGTTGGGCAGGGAACTTGATGAAGCTTTCTTT. Its protein product is CASSQLGRELDEAFF. Based on the CDR3 plus reference TRBV7-6 and TRBJ1-1, the full variable domain is GAGVSQSPRYKVTKRGQDVALRCDPISGHVSLYWYRQALGQGPEFLTYFNYEAQQDKSGLPNDRFSAERPEGSISTLTIQRTEQRDSAMYRCASSQLGRELDEAFFGQGTRLTVV.

This chain uses TRBV2 with TRBJ1-2, with D uncertain. V was shortened by 9 bases and J by 4 bases, with 12 bases between the two germline ends. The germline CDR1 and CDR2 sequences are SNHLY and FYNNEI. The CDR3 loop spans 12 amino acids. This chain's CDR3 is CARGSSGYGYTF. The CDR3 coding sequence is TGTGCCAGAGGGAGTTCTGGCTATGGCTACACCTTC.

This clone was found once. The chain has TRBV29-1 and TRBJ1-4, with D perhaps matching TRBD1 (5 bases). V was cut by 6 bases and J by 5 bases, with 10 bases left in between. The CDR3 contains 12 residues. In germline, CDR1 is SQVTM, CDR2 ANQGSEA. CDR3 in amino acids: CSVGRGNEKLFF. CDR3 in DNA: TGCAGCGTGGGTCGGGGGAATGAAAAACTGTTTTTT.

The chain couples TRBV6-5 to TRBJ1-2; 7 positions match TRBD1. CDR1 and CDR2 from the germline V gene are MNHEY and SVGAGI. The CDR3 is made up of 14 amino acids. V shed 6 bases and J 4 bases; nucleotides not matched to a gene: 8. In nucleotides, the CDR3 is TGTGCCAGCAGCTCACAGGGGTCGCTCTATGGCTACACCTTC. Residues: CASSSQGSLYGYTF.

This chain joins TRBV30 and TRBJ1-1; 7 positions match TRBD1. V dropped 0 bases and J dropped 10; count of bases not matched to a gene: 8. The CDR3 extends over 13 amino acids. Looked up from germline, CDR1 is GTSNPN and CDR2 is SVGIG (reference sequence). CDR3 residues: CAWSVRVRDRAFF. DNA of the CDR3: TGTGCCTGGAGTGTACGAGTCAGGGACAGAGCTTTCTTT.

This sequence joins TRBV11-3 and TRBJ2-7, with 9 nucleotides matching TRBD1. CDR3 length: 13 amino acids. Per the germline V gene, CDR1 is SGHNT and CDR2 is YENEEA. The junction had 5 bases not matched to a gene; V was cut back by 5 bases and J by 6 bases. The CDR3: CASSIRDRAEQYF. In DNA form, the CDR3 reads TGTGCCAGCAGCATCCGGGACAGGGCCGAGCAGTACTTC.

This chain joins TRBV7-9 and TRBJ1-2; D unclear. Between the trimmed V and J ends, which lost 1 base and 3 bases, there was a span of 12 bases. This CDR3 comprises 15 residues. CDR1 SEHNR and CDR2 FQNEAQ come from the germline V gene (reference sequence). This CDR3 is CASSLESGNHYGYTF. In DNA form, the CDR3 reads TGTGCCAGCAGCTTAGAATCGGGAAACCACTATGGCTACACCTTC.

This chain uses TRBV6-5 with TRBJ1-2; D is perhaps TRBD1 (5 bases). Trimming left V 7 bases short and J 6 bases short, with 9 bases between. The germline CDR1 and CDR2 sequences are MNHEY and SVGAGI. This CDR3 spans 11 amino acids. The CDR3 region is CASTSGNGYTF. The CDR3 DNA follows: TGTGCCAGCACCTCAGGGAATGGCTACACCTTC.

The CDR3 reads CASSVHSSYNSPLHF. CDR3 coding DNA: TGTGCCAGCAGCGTGCATAGCTCCTATAATTCACCCCTCCACTTT. The gene calls are TRBV9 and TRBJ1-6; no clear D gene. V was clipped by 2 bases and J by 0 bases, with 6 bases between them. Per germline, CDR1 SGDLS and CDR2 YYNGEE. This CDR3 spans 15 amino acids. Full variable domain (outside the CDR3, taken from reference TRBV9 and TRBJ1-6): DSGVTQTPKHLITATGQRVTLRCSPRSGDLSVYWYQQSLDQGLQFLIQYYNGEERAKGNILERFSAQQFPDLHSELNLSSLELGDSALYFCASSVHSSYNSPLHFGNGTRLTVT.

The sample holds a few counts of this clone. The J gene is TRBJ2-1, the V gene TRBV29-1; 9 bases are a match to TRBD2. V dropped 5 bases and J dropped 9; count of bases not matched to a gene: 14. The CDR3 spans 15 residues. CDR1 and CDR2 (germline): SQVTM, ANQGSEA. CDR3 in DNA: TGCAGCGTTAGTCGGGCGGGGGGGCTGACTATTGAGCAGTTCTTC. Protein sequence: CSVSRAGGLTIEQFF.

This chain's CDR3 is CASSPRSLAGTYEQYF. For the CDR3, the DNA is TGTGCCAGCTCACCTCGCTCACTAGCGGGGACCTACGAGCAGTACTTC. The V call is TRBV18, the J call TRBJ2-7; 10 bases agree with TRBD2. The CDR3 covers 16 residues. CDR1 is KGHSH and CDR2 is LQKENI in the germline V gene. After removal of 3 bases from V and 2 bases from J, the junction contained 7 bases not matched to a gene.

There are a few counts of this clone. This chain uses TRBV4-1 with TRBJ2-5; D is perhaps TRBD1 (6 bases). The J call may be wrong; the DNA end is better matched by TRBJ2-7. Germline values: CDR1 MGHRA, CDR2 YSYEKL. The length of the CDR3 is 14 residues. The CDR3 spells CASSQDQGLVEQYF. CDR3 DNA: TGCGCCAGCAGCCAAGACCAGGGGCTTGTCGAGCAGTACTTC.

The chain uses TRBV10-3 and TRBJ2-1; maybe TRBD2 (6 bases). Looked up from germline, CDR1 is ENHRY and CDR2 is SYGVKD. Trimming left V 4 bases short and J 7 bases short, with 20 bases between. CDR3 length: 16 amino acids. The CDR3: CAISGQTVETRNEQFF. Written as DNA, the CDR3 is TGTGCCATCAGTGGGCAGACAGTAGAGACTAGGAATGAGCAGTTCTTC.

V is TRBV6-5 and J is TRBJ1-5, with D perhaps TRBD1 (6 bases). Trimming removed 6 bases at V and 7 bases at J, with 16 bases between. The CDR3 runs to 14 residues. Germline CDR1 and CDR2: MNHEY and SVGAGI. Here the CDR3 DNA reads TGTGCCAGCAGCCGTACAGGGATCGGGCAGCCCCAGCATTTT. It codes for CASSRTGIGQPQHF.